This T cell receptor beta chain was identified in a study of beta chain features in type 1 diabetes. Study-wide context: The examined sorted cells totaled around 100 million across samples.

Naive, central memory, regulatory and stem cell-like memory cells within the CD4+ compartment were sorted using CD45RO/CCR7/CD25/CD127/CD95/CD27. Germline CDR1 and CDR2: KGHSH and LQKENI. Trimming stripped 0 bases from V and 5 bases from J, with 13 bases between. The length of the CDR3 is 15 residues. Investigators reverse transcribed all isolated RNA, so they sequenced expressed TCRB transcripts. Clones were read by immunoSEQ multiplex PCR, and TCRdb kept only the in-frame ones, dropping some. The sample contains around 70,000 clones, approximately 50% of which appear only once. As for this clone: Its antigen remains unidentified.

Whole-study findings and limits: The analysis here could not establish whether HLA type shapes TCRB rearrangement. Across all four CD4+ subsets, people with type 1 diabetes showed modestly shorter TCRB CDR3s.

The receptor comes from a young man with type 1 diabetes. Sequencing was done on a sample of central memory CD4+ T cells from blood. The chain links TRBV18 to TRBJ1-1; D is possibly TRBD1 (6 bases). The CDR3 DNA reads TGTGCCAGCTCACCACCCTCCAGGGGTCGTACTGAAGCTTTCTTT. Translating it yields CASSPPSRGRTEAFF.